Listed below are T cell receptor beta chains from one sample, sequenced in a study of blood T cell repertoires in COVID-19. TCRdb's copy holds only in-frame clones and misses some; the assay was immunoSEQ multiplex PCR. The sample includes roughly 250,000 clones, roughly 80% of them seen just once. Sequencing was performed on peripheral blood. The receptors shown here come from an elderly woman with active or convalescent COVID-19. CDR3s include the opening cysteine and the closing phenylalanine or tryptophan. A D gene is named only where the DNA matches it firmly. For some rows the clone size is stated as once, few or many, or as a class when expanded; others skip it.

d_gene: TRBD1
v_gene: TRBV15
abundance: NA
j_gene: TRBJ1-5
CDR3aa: CATSPHGGQGPDQPQHF
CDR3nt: TGTGCCACCAGCCCGCACGGGGGACAGGGGCCGGATCAGCCCCAGCATTTT

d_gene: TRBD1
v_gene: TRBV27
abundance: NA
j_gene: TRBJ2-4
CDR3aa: CASSFWDRGLGKNIQYF
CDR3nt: TGTGCCAGCAGTTTTTGGGACAGGGGGCTGGGCAAAAACATTCAGTACTTC

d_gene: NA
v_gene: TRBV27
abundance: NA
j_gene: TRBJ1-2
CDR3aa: CASTGTGGGYTF
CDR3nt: TGTGCCAGCACCGGGACGGGAGGAGGCTACACCTTC

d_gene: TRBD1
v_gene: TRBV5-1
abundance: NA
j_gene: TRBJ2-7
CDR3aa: CASSFDRGSEQYF
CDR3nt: TGCGCCAGCAGTTTCGACAGGGGGAGCGAGCAGTACTTC

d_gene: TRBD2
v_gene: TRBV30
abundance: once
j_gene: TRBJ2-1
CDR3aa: CAWRLAGANEQFF
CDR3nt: TGTGCCTGGAGACTAGCGGGAGCCAATGAGCAGTTCTTC

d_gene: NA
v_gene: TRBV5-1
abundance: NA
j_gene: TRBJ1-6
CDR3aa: CANSLGGNLYNSPLHF
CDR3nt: TGCGCCAACAGCCTCGGGGGGAACCTCTATAATTCACCCCTCCACTTT

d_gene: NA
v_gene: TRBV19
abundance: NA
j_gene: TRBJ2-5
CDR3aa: CASSIQAGGETQYF
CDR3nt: TGTGCCAGTAGTATCCAGGCAGGGGGGGAGACCCAGTACTTC

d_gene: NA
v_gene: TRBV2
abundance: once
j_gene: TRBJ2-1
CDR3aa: CASSYRGAEFF
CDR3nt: TGTGCCAGCAGCTATCGGGGGGCGGAGTTCTTC

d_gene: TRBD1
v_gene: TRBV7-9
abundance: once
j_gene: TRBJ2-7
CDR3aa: CASSLNLRGLGDEQYF
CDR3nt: TGTGCCAGCAGCCTGAACCTTAGGGGGCTTGGGGACGAGCAGTACTTC

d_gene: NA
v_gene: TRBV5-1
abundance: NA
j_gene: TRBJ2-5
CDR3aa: CASALGSPQETQYF
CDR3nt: TGCGCCAGCGCATTAGGGAGTCCCCAAGAGACCCAGTACTTC

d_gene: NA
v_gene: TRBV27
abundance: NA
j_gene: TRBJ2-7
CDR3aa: CASSFGGGAYEQYF
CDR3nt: TGTGCCAGCAGTTTCGGAGGGGGGGCATACGAGCAGTACTTC

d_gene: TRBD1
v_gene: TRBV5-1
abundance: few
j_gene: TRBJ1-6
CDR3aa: CASSLLGTGESPLHF
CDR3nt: TGCGCCAGCAGCTTGTTGGGGACAGGGGAATCACCCCTCCACTTT

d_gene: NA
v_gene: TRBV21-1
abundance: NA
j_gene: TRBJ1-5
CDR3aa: CASSNRTGGRDSNQPQHF
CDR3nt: TGTGCCAGCAGCAATCGCACAGGGGGCAGGGATAGCAATCAGCCCCAGCATTTT

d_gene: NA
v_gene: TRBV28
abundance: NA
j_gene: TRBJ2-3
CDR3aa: CASSRTQGRGTDTQYF
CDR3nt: TGTGCCAGCAGCCGGACCCAGGGGAGAGGGACAGATACGCAGTATTTT

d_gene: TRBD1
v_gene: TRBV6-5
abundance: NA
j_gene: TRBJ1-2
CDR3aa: CASSDRGLNNYGYTF
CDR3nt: TGTGCCAGCAGCGACAGGGGTCTGAATAACTATGGCTACACCTTC

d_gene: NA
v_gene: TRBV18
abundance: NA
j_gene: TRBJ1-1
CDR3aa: CASSTTTGVGTEAFF
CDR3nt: TGTGCCAGCTCAACTACCACGGGGGTAGGCACTGAAGCTTTCTTT

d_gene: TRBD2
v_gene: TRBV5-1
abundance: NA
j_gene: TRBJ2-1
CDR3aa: CASSLRLAGAHNEQFF
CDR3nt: TGCGCCAGCAGCTTGCGGCTAGCGGGAGCTCATAATGAGCAGTTCTTC

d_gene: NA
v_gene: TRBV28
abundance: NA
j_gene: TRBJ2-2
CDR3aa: CARKLSTGNTGELFF
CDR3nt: TGTGCCAGAAAATTAAGTACAGGCAACACCGGGGAGCTGTTTTTT

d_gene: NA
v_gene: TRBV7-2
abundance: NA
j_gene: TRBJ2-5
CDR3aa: CASSLGVAETQYF
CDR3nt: TGTGCCAGCAGCCTAGGCGTAGCGGAGACCCAGTACTTC

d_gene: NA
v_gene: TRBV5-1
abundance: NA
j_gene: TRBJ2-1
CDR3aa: CASSLGVTGYNEQFF
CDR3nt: TGCGCCAGCAGCTTGGGGGTGACTGGTTACAATGAGCAGTTCTTC

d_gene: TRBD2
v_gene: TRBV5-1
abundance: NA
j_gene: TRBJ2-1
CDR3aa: CASSLVVAGNSYNEQFF
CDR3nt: TGCGCCAGCAGCTTGGTGGTAGCGGGAAACTCCTACAATGAGCAGTTCTTC

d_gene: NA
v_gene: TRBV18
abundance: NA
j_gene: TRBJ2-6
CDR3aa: CASSPAQVYSGANVLTF
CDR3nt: TGTGCCAGCTCACCAGCACAGGTGTATTCTGGGGCCAACGTCCTGACTTTC

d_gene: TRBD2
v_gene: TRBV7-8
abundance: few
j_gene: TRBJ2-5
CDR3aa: CASSLAAYGGAEETQYF
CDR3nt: TGTGCCAGCAGCTTAGCCGCCTACGGGGGGGCTGAAGAGACCCAGTACTTC

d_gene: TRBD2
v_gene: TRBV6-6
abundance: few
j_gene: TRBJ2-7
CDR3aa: CATIEREGLEQYF
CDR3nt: TGTGCCACCATCGAGCGGGAGGGCCTCGAGCAGTACTTC